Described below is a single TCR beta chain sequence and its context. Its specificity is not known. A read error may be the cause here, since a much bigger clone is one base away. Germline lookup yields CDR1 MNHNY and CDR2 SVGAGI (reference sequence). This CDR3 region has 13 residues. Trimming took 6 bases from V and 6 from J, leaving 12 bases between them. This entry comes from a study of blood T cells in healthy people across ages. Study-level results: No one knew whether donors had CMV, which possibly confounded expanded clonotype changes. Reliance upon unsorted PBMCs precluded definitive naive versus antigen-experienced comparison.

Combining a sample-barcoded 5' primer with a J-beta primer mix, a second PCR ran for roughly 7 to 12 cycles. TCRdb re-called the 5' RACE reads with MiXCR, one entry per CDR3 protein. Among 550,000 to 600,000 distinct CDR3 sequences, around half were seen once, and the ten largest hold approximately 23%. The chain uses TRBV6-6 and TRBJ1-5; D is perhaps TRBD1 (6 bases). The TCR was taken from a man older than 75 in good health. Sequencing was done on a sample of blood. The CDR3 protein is CASRYGGAQPQHF. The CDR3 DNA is TGTGCCAGCAGGTACGGGGGGGCTCAGCCCCAGCATTTT.